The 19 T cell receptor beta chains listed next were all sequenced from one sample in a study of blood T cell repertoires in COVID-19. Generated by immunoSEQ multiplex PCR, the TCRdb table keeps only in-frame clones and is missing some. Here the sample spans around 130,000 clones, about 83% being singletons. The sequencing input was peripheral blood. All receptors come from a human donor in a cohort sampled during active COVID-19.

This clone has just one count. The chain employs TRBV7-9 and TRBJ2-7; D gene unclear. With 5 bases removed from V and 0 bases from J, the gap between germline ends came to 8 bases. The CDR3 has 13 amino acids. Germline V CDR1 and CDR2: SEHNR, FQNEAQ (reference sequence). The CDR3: CASSPPSSYEQYF. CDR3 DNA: TGTGCCAGCAGCCCCCCCAGCTCCTACGAGCAGTACTTC. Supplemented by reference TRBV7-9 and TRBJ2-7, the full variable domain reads DTGVSQNPRHKITKRGQNVTFRCDPISEHNRLYWYRQTLGQGPEFLTYFQNEAQLEKSRLLSDRFSAERPKGSFSTLEIQRTEQGDSAMYLCASSPPSSYEQYFGPGTRLTVT.

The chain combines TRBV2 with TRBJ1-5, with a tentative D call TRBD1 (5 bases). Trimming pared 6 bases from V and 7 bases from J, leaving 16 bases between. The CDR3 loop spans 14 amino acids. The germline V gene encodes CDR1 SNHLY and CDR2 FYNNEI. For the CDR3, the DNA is TGTGCCAGCAGCCCCCCGAGCCGGGGGCAGCCCCAGCATTTT. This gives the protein CASSPPSRGQPQHF.

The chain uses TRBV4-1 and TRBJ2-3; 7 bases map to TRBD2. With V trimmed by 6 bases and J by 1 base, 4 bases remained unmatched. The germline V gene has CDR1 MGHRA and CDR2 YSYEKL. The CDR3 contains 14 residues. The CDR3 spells CASRLATGTDTQYF. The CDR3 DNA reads TGCGCCAGCAGACTAGCGACCGGCACAGATACGCAGTATTTT.

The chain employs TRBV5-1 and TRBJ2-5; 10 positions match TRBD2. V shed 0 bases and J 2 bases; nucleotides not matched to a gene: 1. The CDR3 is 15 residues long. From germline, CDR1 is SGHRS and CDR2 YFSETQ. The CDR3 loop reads CASSLVSGGQETQYF. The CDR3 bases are TGCGCCAGCAGCTTGGTTAGCGGGGGGCAAGAGACCCAGTACTTC.

In nucleotides, the CDR3 is TGTGCCAGCAGTTACTCCACAGGGGCAGGCTCTGAAGCTTTCTTT. It encodes CASSYSTGAGSEAFF. J is TRBJ1-1 and V is TRBV6-5; 7 bases agree with TRBD1. CDR1 MNHEY and CDR2 SVGAGI come from the germline V gene. The length of the CDR3 is 15 residues. The V gene end was trimmed by 0 bases and the J gene end by 6 bases; junction bases not matched to a gene: 7.

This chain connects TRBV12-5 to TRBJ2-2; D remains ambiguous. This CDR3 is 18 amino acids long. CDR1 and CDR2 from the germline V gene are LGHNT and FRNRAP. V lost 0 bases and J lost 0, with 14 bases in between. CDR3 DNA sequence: TGTGCTAGTGGTTTGGTACTCCAGCGCACTACGAACACCGGGGAGCTGTTTTTT. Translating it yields CASGLVLQRTTNTGELFF. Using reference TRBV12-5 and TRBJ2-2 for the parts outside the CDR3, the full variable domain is DARVTQTPRHKVTEMGQEVTMRCQPILGHNTVFWYRQTMMQGLELLAYFRNRAPLDDSGMPKDRFSAEMPDATLATLKIQPSEPRDSAVYFCASGLVLQRTTNTGELFFGEGSRLTVL.

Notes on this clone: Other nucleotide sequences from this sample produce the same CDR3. The CDR3 reads CASRFRQDFVVLAGGRRVAGELFF. CDR3 nucleotides: TGTGCAAGTCGCTTCCGCCAAGATTTCGTTGTACTAGCGGGGGGTCGGAGGGTGGCCGGGGAGCTGTTTTTT. The V gene is TRBV12-2, the J gene TRBJ2-2; the table calls TRBD2, which could not be checked here. TRBV12-2 is reported as a pseudogene. The CDR3 spans 24 residues.

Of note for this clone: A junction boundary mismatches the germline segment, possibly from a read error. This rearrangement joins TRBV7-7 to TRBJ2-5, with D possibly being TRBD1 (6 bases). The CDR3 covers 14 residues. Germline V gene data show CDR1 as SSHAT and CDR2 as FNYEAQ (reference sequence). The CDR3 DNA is TGTGCTAGCAGCTTAGTGGGGGCGGGTGAGACCCAGTACTTC. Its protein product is CASSLVGAGETQYF.

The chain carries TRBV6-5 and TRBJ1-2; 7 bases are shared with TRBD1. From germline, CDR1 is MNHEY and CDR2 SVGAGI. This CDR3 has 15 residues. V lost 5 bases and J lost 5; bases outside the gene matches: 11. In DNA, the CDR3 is TGTGCCAGCAGTCCAAACGGAGGGGGCCTATATGGCTACACCTTC. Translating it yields CASSPNGGGLYGYTF.

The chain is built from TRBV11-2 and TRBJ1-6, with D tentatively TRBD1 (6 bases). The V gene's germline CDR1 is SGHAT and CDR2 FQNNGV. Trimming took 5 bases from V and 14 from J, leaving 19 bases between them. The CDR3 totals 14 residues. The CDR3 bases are TGTGCCAGCAGCCCGGGGGCCCTTCGGGGGGCCCTCCACTTT. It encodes CASSPGALRGALHF. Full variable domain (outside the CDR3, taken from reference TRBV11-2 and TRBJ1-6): EAGVAQSPRYKIIEKRQSVAFWCNPISGHATLYWYQQILGQGPKLLIQFQNNGVVDDSQLPKDRFSAERLKGVDSTLKIQPAKLEDSAVYLCASSPGALRGALHFGNGTRLTVT.

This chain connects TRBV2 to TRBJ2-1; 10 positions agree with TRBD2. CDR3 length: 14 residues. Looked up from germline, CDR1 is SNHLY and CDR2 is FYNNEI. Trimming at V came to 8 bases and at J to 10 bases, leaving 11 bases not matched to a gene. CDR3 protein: CASRSGGASIEQFF. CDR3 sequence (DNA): TGTGCCAGCCGGAGCGGGGGGGCGTCCATCGAGCAGTTCTTC.

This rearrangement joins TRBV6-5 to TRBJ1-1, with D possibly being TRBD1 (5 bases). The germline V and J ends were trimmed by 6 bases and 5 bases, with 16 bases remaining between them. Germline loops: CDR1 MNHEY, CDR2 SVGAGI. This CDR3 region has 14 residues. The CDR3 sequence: CASSPRRAGTEAFF. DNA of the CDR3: TGTGCCAGCAGCCCGAGAAGGGCAGGGACTGAAGCTTTCTTT.

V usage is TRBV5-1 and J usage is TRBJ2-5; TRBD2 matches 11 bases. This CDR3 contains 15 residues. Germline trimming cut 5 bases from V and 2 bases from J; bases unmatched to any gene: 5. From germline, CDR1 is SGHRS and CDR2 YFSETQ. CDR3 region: CASRPSGGSQETQYF. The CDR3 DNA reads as TGCGCCAGCAGGCCTAGCGGGGGGAGTCAAGAGACCCAGTACTTC.

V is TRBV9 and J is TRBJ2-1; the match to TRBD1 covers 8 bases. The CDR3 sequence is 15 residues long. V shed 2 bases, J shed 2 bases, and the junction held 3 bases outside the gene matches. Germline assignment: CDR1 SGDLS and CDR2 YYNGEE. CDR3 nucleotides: TGTGCCAGCAGCGTCCCAGGGGGCCCCTACAATGAGCAGTTCTTC. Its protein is CASSVPGGPYNEQFF.

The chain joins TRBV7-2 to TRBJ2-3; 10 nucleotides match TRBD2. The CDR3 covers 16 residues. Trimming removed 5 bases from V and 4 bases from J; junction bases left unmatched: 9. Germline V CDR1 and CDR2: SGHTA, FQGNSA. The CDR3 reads CASSPPRLAGADTQYF. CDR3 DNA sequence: TGTGCCAGCAGCCCCCCGAGGCTAGCGGGGGCAGATACGCAGTATTTT. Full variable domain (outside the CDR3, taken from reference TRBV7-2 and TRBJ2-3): GAGVSQSPSNKVTEKGKDVELRCDPISGHTALYWYRQSLGQGLEFLIYFQGNSAPDKSGLPSDRFSAERTGGSVSTLTIQRTQQEDSAVYLCASSPPRLAGADTQYFGPGTRLTVL.

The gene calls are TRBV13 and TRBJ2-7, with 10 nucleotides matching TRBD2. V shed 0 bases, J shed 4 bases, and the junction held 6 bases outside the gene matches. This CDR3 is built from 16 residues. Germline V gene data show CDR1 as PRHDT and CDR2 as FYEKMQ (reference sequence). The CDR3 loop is CASSLGVTSGAYEQYF. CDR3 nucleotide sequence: TGTGCCAGCAGCTTAGGGGTCACTAGCGGGGCATACGAGCAGTACTTC.

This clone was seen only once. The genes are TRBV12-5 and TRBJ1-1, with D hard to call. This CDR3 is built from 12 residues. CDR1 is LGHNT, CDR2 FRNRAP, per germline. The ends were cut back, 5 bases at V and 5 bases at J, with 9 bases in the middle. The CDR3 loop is CASGPGVTEAFF. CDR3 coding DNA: TGTGCTAGTGGTCCCGGAGTGACTGAAGCTTTCTTT.

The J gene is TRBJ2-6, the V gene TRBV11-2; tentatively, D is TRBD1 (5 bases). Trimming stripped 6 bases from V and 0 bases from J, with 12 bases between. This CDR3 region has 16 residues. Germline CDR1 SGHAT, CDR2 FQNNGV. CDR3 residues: CASRITGRSGANVLTF. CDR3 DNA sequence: TGTGCCAGCAGGATAACAGGTCGCTCTGGGGCCAACGTCCTGACTTTC.

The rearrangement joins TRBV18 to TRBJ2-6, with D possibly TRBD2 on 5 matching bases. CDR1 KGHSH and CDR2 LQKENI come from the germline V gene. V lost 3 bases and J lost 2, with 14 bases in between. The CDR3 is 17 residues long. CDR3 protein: CASSPGPGRPGANVLTF. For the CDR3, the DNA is TGTGCCAGCTCACCCGGACCGGGGAGACCTGGGGCCAACGTCCTGACTTTC.